The 27 T cell receptor beta chains below were found in one sample sequenced in a study of shared clonotypes between healthy human individuals. Profiled with immunoSEQ multiplex PCR; TCRdb holds only in-frame clones, not every one. Counted here are tens of thousands of clones, 50% to 70% occurring once; the ten biggest clones make up roughly half. The specimen was memory CD8+ T cells sorted from blood. The subset is: CD45RO+ cells pooled with CCR7-negative TemRA cells. These receptors all come from a young man in good health.

The chain couples TRBV4-1 to TRBJ2-1, with D possibly TRBD1 on 5 matching bases. The CDR3 sequence is 16 residues long. V was shortened by 4 bases and J by 6 bases, with 19 bases between the two germline ends. CDR1 is MGHRA, CDR2 YSYEKL, per germline. The CDR3 DNA reads as TGCGCCAGCAGCCCGATTCCAGGGTTGACTTTCAATGAGCAGTTCTTC. This codes for CASSPIPGLTFNEQFF.

The CDR3: CASSLESDREWSNQPQHF. The CDR3 DNA sequence: TGTGCCAGCAGCTTAGAATCGGACAGGGAGTGGAGCAATCAGCCCCAGCATTTT. This sequence joins TRBV7-9 and TRBJ1-5; 8 positions match TRBD1. There are 18 residues in the CDR3. Unmatched junction bases numbered 9, after V lost 1 base and J lost 1 base. The germline V gene has CDR1 SEHNR and CDR2 FQNEAQ (reference sequence).

The chain combines TRBV25-1 with TRBJ1-1, with D unclear. Trimming removed 1 base at V and 1 base at J, with 7 bases between. Per germline, CDR1 MGHDK and CDR2 SYGVNS. The CDR3 is made up of 14 amino acids. The CDR3 DNA reads as TGTGCCAGCAGTGAATCGGTGAGGAACACTGAAGCTTTCTTT. Encoded protein: CASSESVRNTEAFF.

The rearrangement joins TRBV27 to TRBJ2-1, with a tentative D call TRBD2 (6 bases). The V end was cut by 3 bases, the J end by 0 bases, with 15 bases between. This CDR3 region has 17 residues. Per the germline V gene, CDR1 is MNHEY and CDR2 is SMNVEV (reference sequence). The CDR3 reads CASSFLGLSSSYNEQFF. In DNA form, the CDR3 reads TGTGCCAGCAGTTTTTTGGGACTCTCGAGCTCCTACAATGAGCAGTTCTTC.

Written as DNA, the CDR3 is TGTGCCAGCAGTTACGAGGGGGAGGAATACGAGCAGTACTTC. Translating gives CASSYEGEEYEQYF. The rearrangement joins TRBV6-5 to TRBJ2-7, with D perhaps matching TRBD1 or TRBD2 (6 bases each). V lost 2 bases and J lost 4, with 12 bases in between. From germline, CDR1 is MNHEY and CDR2 SVGAGI. This CDR3 comprises 14 residues.

This clone showed up just a few times. The chain couples TRBV18 to TRBJ2-5; the D gene is possibly TRBD2 (5 bases). Looked up from germline, CDR1 is KGHSH and CDR2 is LQKENI. The CDR3 has 15 residues. Trimming took 0 bases from V and 4 from J, leaving 12 bases between them. This CDR3 reads CASSPPAGRGETQYF. The CDR3 nucleotides read TGTGCCAGCTCACCACCGGCGGGTCGCGGAGAGACCCAGTACTTC.

The chain's CDR3 is CAWIPRNGEETQYF. CDR3 nucleotide sequence: TGTGCCTGGATCCCACGGAATGGCGAAGAGACCCAGTACTTC. The chain recombines TRBV30 with TRBJ2-5; the D is unclear. The CDR3 length is 14 residues. V dropped 4 bases and J dropped 3 bases, with 15 bases sitting between them. Germline-derived CDR1 and CDR2 are GTSNPN and SVGIG (reference sequence).

The rearrangement links TRBV20-1 to TRBJ2-7, with no clear D. Germline lookup yields CDR1 DFQATT and CDR2 SNEGSKA (reference sequence). The CDR3 runs 11 residues. The V end lost 3 bases, the J end lost 0 bases, and 3 bases lay between the germline ends. The CDR3 DNA sequence: TGCAGTGCTAGCGACTCCTACGAGCAGTACTTC. Translating it yields CSASDSYEQYF.

V is TRBV5-5 and J is TRBJ2-7; TRBD2 aligns across 13 bases. This CDR3 is built from 16 residues. CDR1 is SGHKS, CDR2 YYEKEE, per germline (reference sequence). With 0 bases clipped from V and 3 bases from J, the junction kept 3 bases outside the gene matches. CDR3 sequence: CASSLGGTSGIYEQYF. CDR3 nucleotide sequence: TGTGCCAGCAGCTTGGGGGGGACTAGCGGGATCTACGAGCAGTACTTC.

This clone showed up just a few times. This chain links TRBV2 with TRBJ2-2; tentative D call: TRBD2 (6 bases). In germline, CDR1 is SNHLY, CDR2 FYNNEI. This CDR3 has 13 amino acids. V shed 8 bases and J shed 4 bases, with 11 bases lying between them. The CDR3 sequence is CASSGTFTGELFF. CDR3 sequence (DNA): TGTGCCAGCTCCGGGACTTTCACCGGGGAGCTGTTTTTT. Together with reference TRBV2 and TRBJ2-2, the CDR3 gives the full variable domain: EPEVTQTPSHQVTQMGQEVILRCVPISNHLYFYWYRQILGQKVEFLVSFYNNEISEKSEIFDDQFSVERPDGSNFTLKIRSTKLEDSAMYFCASSGTFTGELFFGEGSRLTVL.

The CDR3 spells CASSPPRTKGAEAFF. Written as DNA, the CDR3 is TGTGCCAGCTCACCACCACGGACAAAGGGCGCTGAAGCTTTCTTT. The chain carries TRBV18 and TRBJ1-1; tentatively, D is TRBD1 (5 bases). V was cut by 0 bases and J by 6 bases, with 14 bases left in between. The germline V gene encodes CDR1 KGHSH and CDR2 LQKENI. The length of the CDR3 is 15 residues.

The V and J genes are TRBV6-7 and TRBJ2-7; D is undetermined. TRBV6-7 counts as an open reading frame of uncertain function. V lost 6 bases and J lost 5, with 17 bases in between. CDR3 size: 14 residues. CDR3 in amino acids: CASSPLGRNNEQYF. The CDR3 coding sequence is TGTGCCAGCAGCCCCCTCGGACGGAACAACGAGCAGTACTTC.

The V and J genes are TRBV5-1 and TRBJ2-7; TRBD1 matches at 7 bases. The CDR3 is 15 residues long. CDR1 and CDR2 from the germline V gene are SGHRS and YFSETQ. V was clipped by 3 bases and J by 5 bases; unmatched bases: 11. Written as DNA, the CDR3 is TGCGCCAGCAGCTGGACAATTGGACAGGAGGACGAGCAGTACTTC. Amino acid sequence: CASSWTIGQEDEQYF.

The V gene is TRBV4-3, the J gene TRBJ1-1; D remains ambiguous. V dropped 0 bases and J dropped 6 bases, with 11 bases sitting between them. The CDR3 has 14 amino acids. Germline loops: CDR1 LGHNA, CDR2 YSLEER. The CDR3 protein is CASSQDHTLAEAFF. The CDR3 nucleotides are TGCGCCAGCAGCCAAGATCATACCCTCGCTGAAGCTTTCTTT.

The chain carries TRBV5-1 and TRBJ2-7; TRBD1 aligns across 8 bases. With 6 bases clipped from V and 4 bases from J, the junction kept 9 bases outside the gene matches. The CDR3 is made up of 14 amino acids. Germline CDR1 SGHRS, CDR2 YFSETQ. CDR3 protein: CASTRQGASYEQYF. The CDR3, as DNA: TGCGCCAGCACCCGCCAGGGGGCGAGTTACGAGCAGTACTTC.

This chain links TRBV7-7 with TRBJ2-1; tentatively, D is TRBD2 (6 bases). The CDR3 length is 16 residues. The V and J ends lost 5 bases and 4 bases respectively, with 18 bases between them. Germline loops: CDR1 SSHAT, CDR2 FNYEAQ (reference sequence). The CDR3 nucleotides are TGTGCCAGCAGCCCGGACCCCGTCGCGGGATACAATGAGCAGTTCTTC. It codes for CASSPDPVAGYNEQFF.

This clone appeared a few times. J is TRBJ1-2 and V is TRBV28; D gene unclear. V was shortened by 10 bases and J by 5 bases, with 14 bases between the two germline ends. Germline-derived CDR1 and CDR2 are MDHEN and SYDVKM. CDR3 length: 12 residues. CDR3 coding DNA: TGTGCCAACCCGGGCACTGAATATGGCTACACCTTC. Amino acid sequence: CANPGTEYGYTF.

This clone has more than one count but fewer than ten. The genes are TRBV5-1 and TRBJ2-2; 7 nucleotides line up with TRBD1. This CDR3 has 14 amino acids. V lost 2 bases, J lost 3 bases, and 1 base stayed unmatched. Germline CDR1 is SGHRS and CDR2 is YFSETQ. The CDR3 sequence is CASSFGTDTGELFF. CDR3 DNA sequence: TGCGCCAGCAGCTTTGGGACAGACACCGGGGAGCTGTTTTTT.

This clone appeared many times. Here the CDR3 DNA reads TGTGCCAGCAGTGACTCAGGGGGCGCTGGGGCCAACGTCCTGACTTTC. The encoded protein is CASSDSGGAGANVLTF. The rearrangement links TRBV6-4 to TRBJ2-6; 7 positions match TRBD1. The CDR3 spans 16 residues. V lost 0 bases, J lost 2 bases, and 1 base stayed unmatched. CDR1 is MRHNA, CDR2 SNTAGT, per germline.

The chain uses TRBV18 and TRBJ2-3; D uncertain. Per the germline V gene, CDR1 is KGHSH and CDR2 is LQKENI. Deletions cut 6 bases from V and 0 bases from J, with 4 bases between. This CDR3 has 12 amino acids. The CDR3 DNA reads TGTGCCAGCTCCCTTAGCACAGATACGCAGTATTTT. It is translated as CASSLSTDTQYF.

The rearrangement joins TRBV10-1 to TRBJ2-3; possibly TRBD2 for D (5 bases). Trimming took off 3 bases at V and 0 bases at J, with 10 bases between the two ends. Germline V lookup: CDR1 WNHNN, CDR2 SYGVQD (reference sequence). This CDR3 is built from 15 residues. In DNA, the CDR3 is TGCGCCAGCAGTGACAGCGGATCTAGCACAGATACGCAGTATTTT. Its protein is CASSDSGSSTDTQYF.

The chain has TRBV5-5 and TRBJ2-7, with 12 positions matching TRBD2. Germline V gives CDR1 SGHKS, CDR2 YYEKEE (reference sequence). This CDR3 region has 15 residues. Trimming cost V 3 bases and J 4 bases; bases outside gene matches: 5. The CDR3 reads CASSSWTSGDYEQYF. In DNA form, the CDR3 reads TGTGCCAGCAGCTCCTGGACTAGCGGGGATTACGAGCAGTACTTC. The entire variable domain, with the rest obtained from reference TRBV5-5 and TRBJ2-7, is as follows: DAGVTQSPTHLIKTRGQQVTLRCSPISGHKSVSWYQQVLGQGPQFIFQYYEKEERGRGNFPDRFSARQFPNYSSELNVNALLLGDSALYLCASSSWTSGDYEQYFGPGTRLTVT.

The genes are TRBV6-6 and TRBJ1-4; the match to TRBD1 covers 8 bases. The trim removed 0 bases at V and 7 bases at J, leaving 4 bases unmatched. CDR1 is MNHNY and CDR2 is SVGAGI in the germline V gene (reference sequence). CDR3 length equals 15 residues. This CDR3 reads CASSYSLQGGEKLFF. The CDR3 nucleotides are TGTGCCAGCAGTTACTCGTTACAGGGGGGTGAAAAACTGTTTTTT.

The chain is built from TRBV5-1 and TRBJ2-7, with D possibly being TRBD1 or TRBD2 (5 bases each). In germline, CDR1 is SGHRS, CDR2 YFSETQ. V was clipped by 1 base and J by 6 bases, with 17 bases between them. The CDR3 is 15 amino acids. Written as DNA, the CDR3 is TGCGCCAGCAGCTTGCCTTCGGGGCGCTTCATCGAGCAGTACTTC. Translated, it gives CASSLPSGRFIEQYF.

The V call is TRBV27, the J call TRBJ2-5; D is possibly TRBD1 (6 bases). V gave up 4 bases and J gave up 3 bases, with 21 bases separating them. This CDR3 contains 17 residues. Germline CDR1 and CDR2: MNHEY and SMNVEV (reference sequence). In DNA, the CDR3 is TGTGCCAGCAGTTATACGAACCCCGGGACAAGGGAAGAGACCCAGTACTTC. This gives the protein CASSYTNPGTREETQYF.

The chain has TRBV4-2 and TRBJ2-7; D gene ambiguous. Trimming took off 0 bases at V and 4 bases at J, with 16 bases between the two ends. Per germline, CDR1 LGHNA and CDR2 YNFKEQ. The CDR3 extends over 16 amino acids. The CDR3 loop reads CASSQDLERSGYEQYF. CDR3 DNA sequence: TGTGCCAGCAGCCAAGACTTGGAACGAAGTGGGTACGAGCAGTACTTC.

The V call is TRBV4-1, the J call TRBJ1-2, with no clear D. V shed 1 base and J shed 3 bases, with 12 bases lying between them. This CDR3 has 15 amino acids. CDR1 and CDR2 from the germline V gene are MGHRA and YSYEKL. CDR3 sequence: CASSQVARMDYGYTF. In DNA, the CDR3 is TGCGCCAGCAGCCAAGTCGCCAGGATGGACTATGGCTACACCTTC.